The T cell receptor beta chain described here comes from a study of PD-1 blockade in classical Hodgkin lymphoma. The repertoire was sequenced with immunoSEQ multiplex PCR; TCRdb's copy has only in-frame clones and lacks some. The profile shows about 7,700 clones, more than 80% of them singletons. Study findings and constraints: Prior therapy or disease activity may underlie the repertoire differences, whose causes remain undefined. Some patients started nivolumab under 1 year after ASCT, and they were excluded.

The V end lost 2 bases, the J end lost 1 base, and 15 bases lay between the germline ends. Germline assignment: CDR1 SGHTA and CDR2 FQGNSA. The CDR3 totals 17 residues. Relapse after autologous stem cell transplantation occurred in every patient, and brentuximab vedotin exposure varied. Negative magnetic selection isolated CD4+ T cells from thawed PBMCs. Best overall response was complete response, partial response or progressive disease in these relapsed/refractory classical Hodgkin lymphoma patients. Comments on this clone: The target antigen is unknown.

The rearrangement uses TRBV7-2 and TRBJ1-3; D call uncertain. This sequence was found in a human donor with classical Hodgkin lymphoma. Here the sequenced sample was CD4+ T cells from blood, taken at baseline. CDR3 amino acids: CASSLMGQVKSGNTIYF. CDR3 nucleotide sequence: TGTGCCAGCAGCTTAATGGGCCAGGTCAAATCTGGAAACACCATATATTTT.